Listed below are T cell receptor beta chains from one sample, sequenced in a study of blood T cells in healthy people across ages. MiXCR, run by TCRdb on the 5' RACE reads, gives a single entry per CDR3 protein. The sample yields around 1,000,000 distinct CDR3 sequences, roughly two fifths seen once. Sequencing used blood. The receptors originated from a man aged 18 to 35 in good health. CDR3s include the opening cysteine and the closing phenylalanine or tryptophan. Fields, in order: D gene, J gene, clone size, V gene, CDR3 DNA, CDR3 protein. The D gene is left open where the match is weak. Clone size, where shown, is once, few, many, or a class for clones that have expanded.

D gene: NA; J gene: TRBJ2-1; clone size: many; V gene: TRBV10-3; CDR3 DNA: TGTGCCATCAGTGAGTCGAAGTCCCTCTTGGATGAGCAGTTCTTC; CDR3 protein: CAISESKSLLDEQFF
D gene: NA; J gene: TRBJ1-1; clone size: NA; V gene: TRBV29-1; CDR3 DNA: TGCAGCGTGGCCACCATGAACACTGAAGCTTTCTTT; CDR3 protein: CSVATMNTEAFF
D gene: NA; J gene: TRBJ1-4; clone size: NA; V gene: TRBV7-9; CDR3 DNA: TGTGCCAGCAGCAAACAGGCGTCTAATGAAAAACTGTTTTTT; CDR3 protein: CASSKQASNEKLFF
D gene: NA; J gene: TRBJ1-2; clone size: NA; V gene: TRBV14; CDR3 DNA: TGTGCCAGCAGCCAAGATAAGAGAGGGGATGGACGTTATGGCTACACCTTC; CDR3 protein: CASSQDKRGDGRYGYTF
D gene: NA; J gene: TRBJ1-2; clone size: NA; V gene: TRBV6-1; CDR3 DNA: TGTGCCAGCAGTGAAGCGGTACAGGATAACTATGGCTACACCTTC; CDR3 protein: CASSEAVQDNYGYTF
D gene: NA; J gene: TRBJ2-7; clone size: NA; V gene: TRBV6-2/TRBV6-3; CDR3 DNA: TGTGCCAGCAGGAGTAGGGACCTTGGGGAGCAGTACTTC; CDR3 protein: CASRSRDLGEQYF
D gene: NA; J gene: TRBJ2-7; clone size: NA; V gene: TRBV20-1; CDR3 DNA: TGCAGTGCTAGAGATGGGGGGAAGGGTAGCTCCTACAATGAGCAGTACTTC; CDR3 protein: CSARDGGKGSSYNEQYF
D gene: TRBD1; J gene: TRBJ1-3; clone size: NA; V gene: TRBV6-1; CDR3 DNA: TGTGCCAGCAGTGAGCTTCCAGGGAGGGCAGGGGGCGCGAGAGGAAACACCATATATTTT; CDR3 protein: CASSELPGRAGGARGNTIYF
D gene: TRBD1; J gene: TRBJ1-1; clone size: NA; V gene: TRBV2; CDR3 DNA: TGTGCCAGCACTATAGACAGGGGCCCCAACACTGAAGCTTTCTTT; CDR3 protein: CASTIDRGPNTEAFF
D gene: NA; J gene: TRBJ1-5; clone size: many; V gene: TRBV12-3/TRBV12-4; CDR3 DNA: TGTGCCAGCAGCTTTTCTTCTAGCAATCAGCCCCAGCATTTT; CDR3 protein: CASSFSSSNQPQHF
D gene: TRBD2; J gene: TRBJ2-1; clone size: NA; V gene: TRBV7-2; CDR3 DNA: TGTGCCAGCGGAATAGCGGGGGGAAACTACAATGAGCAGTTCTTC; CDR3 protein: CASGIAGGNYNEQFF
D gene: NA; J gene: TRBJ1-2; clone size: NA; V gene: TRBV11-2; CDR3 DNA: TGTGTCAGCAGCTTAGATGCGCAGGGTGGCTACACCTTC; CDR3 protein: CVSSLDAQGGYTF
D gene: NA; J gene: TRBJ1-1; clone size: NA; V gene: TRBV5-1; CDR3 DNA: TGCGCCAGCAGCCCCGGCGGGGAAGGTGAGAACACTGAAGCTTTCTTT; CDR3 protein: CASSPGGEGENTEAFF
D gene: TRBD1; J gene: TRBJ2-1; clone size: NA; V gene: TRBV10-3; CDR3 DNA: TGTGCCATCGGCGCCGGGACAGGGTTGAATGAGCAGTTCTTC; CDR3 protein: CAIGAGTGLNEQFF
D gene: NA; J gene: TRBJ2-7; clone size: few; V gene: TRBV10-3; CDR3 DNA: TGTGCCATCAGTGAACGGGCCAACTCAGAGCAGTACTTC; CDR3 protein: CAISERANSEQYF
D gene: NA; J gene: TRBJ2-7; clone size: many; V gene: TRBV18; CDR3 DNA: TGTGCCAGTAGTCCCCGGACGGACTCCTACGAGCAGTACTTC; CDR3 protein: CASSPRTDSYEQYF
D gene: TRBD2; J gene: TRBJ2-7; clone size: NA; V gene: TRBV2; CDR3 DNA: TGTGCCAGCAGGTATAGCGGGAACTCCTACAATGAGCAGTACTTC; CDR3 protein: CASRYSGNSYNEQYF